This section outlines one T cell receptor (beta chain) sequence together with its context. Authors' data handling: Amplification of reference gene primers provided the estimated nucleated cell counts. Clones were read by immunoSEQ multiplex PCR, and TCRdb kept only the in-frame ones, dropping some. The V and J calls and clone size come from that table; D and trimming were worked out from the DNA. The sample has some 170,000 clones; roughly 87% are singletons. The entry originates in a study of blood T cell repertoires in COVID-19. Overall study: Collection of acute and convalescent COVID-19 samples took place in the United States, Italy and Spain. Sample material is recorded as cDNA or gDNA derived from T cells, B-cell-depleted T cells, or PBMCs.

Germline assignment: CDR1 KGHDR and CDR2 SFDVKD. Trimming shortened V by 5 bases and J by 1 base, and 16 bases separated the two germline ends. The CDR3 runs to 16 residues. This clonotype was obtained from a woman in her fifties or sixties with acute or convalescent COVID-19. This sequence joins TRBV24-1 and TRBJ1-2; D possibly corresponds to TRBD1 (6 bases). The specimen was peripheral blood. The CDR3 region is CATSGSYDRSNYGYTF. Written as DNA, the CDR3 is TGTGCCACCAGTGGGTCGTATGACAGGAGTAACTATGGCTACACCTTC.